Presented here are 32 T cell receptor beta chains from one specimen sequenced in a study of cytomegalovirus exposure and HLA in healthy donors. It was with 60 Vbeta and 13 Jbeta primers that the PCR ran. The table came from immunoSEQ multiplex PCR; TCRdb's copy has only in-frame clones and leaves some out. The sample includes 95,000 to 150,000 clones, 80% of them seen just once. The sequenced material came from PBMCs. All receptors derive from a man in his thirties or forties in good health and CMV-seropositive.

The rearrangement links TRBV18 to TRBJ1-1, with TRBD1 as a possible D gene (5 bases). Trimming pared 2 bases from V and 3 bases from J, leaving 13 bases between. The CDR3 runs to 15 residues. Germline V gene sequence: CDR1 KGHSH, CDR2 LQKENI. The chain's CDR3 is CASSPRGKGHTEAFF. CDR3 DNA sequence: TGTGCCAGCTCACCAAGGGGAAAGGGGCACACTGAAGCTTTCTTT. Full variable domain (missing parts from reference TRBV18 and TRBJ1-1): NAGVMQNPRHLVRRRGQEARLRCSPMKGHSHVYWYRQLPEEGLKFMVYLQKENIIDESGMPKERFSAEFPKEGPSILRIQQVVRGDSAAYFCASSPRGKGHTEAFFGQGTRLTVV.

CDR3 nucleotide sequence: TGCGCCAGCAGCAGACTAGCGGGGGGCCCAGATACGCAGTATTTT. Protein: CASSRLAGGPDTQYF. V and J are TRBV4-1 and TRBJ2-3, with 13 positions matching TRBD2. Germline assignment: CDR1 MGHRA and CDR2 YSYEKL. V was pared by 5 bases and J by 4 bases, with 3 bases of the junction left unmatched. The length of the CDR3 is 15 residues.

The DNA of the CDR3 is TGCAGCACTGGGACAGGGGGAGCAGATACGCAGTATTTT. Translated, it gives CSTGTGGADTQYF. The chain combines TRBV29-1 with TRBJ2-3, with 11 bases matching TRBD1. This CDR3 has 13 amino acids. V lost 8 bases, J lost 4 bases, and 5 bases stayed unmatched. Germline loops: CDR1 SQVTM, CDR2 ANQGSEA.

The chain recombines TRBV28 with TRBJ2-7; TRBD1 matches 8 bases. The trim removed 6 bases at V and 0 bases at J, leaving 13 bases unmatched. Germline V CDR1 and CDR2: MDHEN, SYDVKM. The CDR3 length is 17 residues. In DNA, the CDR3 is TGTGCCAGCAGCTTACGGACCCCGGGACAGGTCTCCTACGAGCAGTACTTC. It encodes CASSLRTPGQVSYEQYF.

The gene calls are TRBV7-8 and TRBJ1-2; D possibly corresponds to TRBD1 (6 bases). The V gene's germline CDR1 is SGHVS and CDR2 FQNEAQ. This CDR3 region has 16 residues. Trimming shortened V by 4 bases and J by 6 bases, and 21 bases separated the two germline ends. The CDR3, as DNA: TGTGCCAGCAGCTCTCTATCCCGCGGGGGGCGGGATGGCTACACCTTC. Translation: CASSSLSRGGRDGYTF.

This clone was picked up one time. This chain joins TRBV6-1 and TRBJ1-4; D is uncertain. The CDR3 is made up of 15 amino acids. Germline V CDR1 and CDR2: MNHNS, SASEGT. V lost 7 bases to trimming and J lost 5 bases, with 17 bases between them. The CDR3 loop reads CASTASPTGNEKLFF. CDR3 nucleotide sequence: TGTGCCAGCACTGCCTCTCCGACGGGGAATGAAAAACTGTTTTTT.

The chain joins TRBV2 to TRBJ1-6; 8 bases map to TRBD1. The CDR3 is 14 amino acids. Germline values: CDR1 SNHLY, CDR2 FYNNEI. The V and J ends lost 4 bases and 8 bases, in that order; junction bases with no gene match: 4. The CDR3 DNA is TGTGCCAGCAGTGCGACAGGGGTGTATTCACCCCTCCACTTT. It specifies CASSATGVYSPLHF.

This chain joins TRBV15 and TRBJ1-1, with 8 bases identical to TRBD1. The V and J ends lost 4 bases and 5 bases, in that order; junction bases with no gene match: 9. Germline values: CDR1 LNHNV, CDR2 YYDKDF (reference sequence). The CDR3 has 15 residues. CDR3: CATSISTTGGTEAFF. Here the CDR3 DNA reads TGTGCCACCAGCATAAGTACCACAGGGGGGACTGAAGCTTTCTTT.

The rearrangement joins TRBV5-5 to TRBJ2-5; D ambiguous. The germline CDR1 and CDR2 sequences are SGHKS and YYEKEE (reference sequence). V was trimmed by 3 bases and J by 2 bases, leaving 8 bases between them. The CDR3 consists of 13 residues. CDR3 region: CASSWATQETQYF. The CDR3 nucleotides are TGTGCCAGCAGCTGGGCAACACAAGAGACCCAGTACTTC.

The chain employs TRBV12-5 and TRBJ2-1; 8 positions match TRBD2. The germline V gene has CDR1 LGHNT and CDR2 FRNRAP. Trimming at V came to 2 bases and at J to 2 bases, leaving 2 bases not matched to a gene. The CDR3 is 15 residues long. The CDR3 region is CASGLYGGAYNEQFF. CDR3 in DNA: TGTGCTAGTGGTTTGTACGGGGGGGCCTACAATGAGCAGTTCTTC.

The chain links TRBV2 to TRBJ2-1; D is undetermined. Looked up from germline, CDR1 is SNHLY and CDR2 is FYNNEI. The germline V and J ends were trimmed by 4 bases and 5 bases, with 12 bases remaining between them. The CDR3 has 14 amino acids. CDR3 sequence (DNA): TGTGCCAGCAGTGTTGGTTGGCCTGACAATGAGCAGTTCTTC. Translated, it gives CASSVGWPDNEQFF.

The V and J genes are TRBV4-1 and TRBJ2-7, with D perhaps TRBD1 (6 bases). V lost 2 bases and J lost 0, with 17 bases in between. CDR3 size: 17 residues. Germline CDR1 reads MGHRA; CDR2 reads YSYEKL. The CDR3 sequence is CASSQSYPRGSSYEQYF. In DNA form, the CDR3 reads TGCGCCAGCAGCCAAAGCTATCCGAGGGGGAGCTCCTACGAGCAGTACTTC.

This chain joins TRBV4-1 and TRBJ1-2; no definite D call. V was clipped by 1 base and J by 8 bases, with 17 bases between them. Germline V gives CDR1 MGHRA, CDR2 YSYEKL. The CDR3 sequence is 15 residues long. The CDR3 reads CASSQVTGLGRGYTF. CDR3 bases: TGCGCCAGCAGCCAAGTTACGGGGTTGGGTAGGGGCTACACCTTC.

V usage is TRBV7-9 and J usage is TRBJ2-1; TRBD1 agrees at 8 bases. J gave up 6 bases and V 4 bases, and 8 bases lay outside the gene matches. From germline, CDR1 is SEHNR and CDR2 FQNEAQ (reference sequence). The length of the CDR3 is 15 residues. CDR3 region: CASSSTRQGFNEQFF. The CDR3, as DNA: TGTGCCAGCAGCTCCACTCGACAGGGGTTCAATGAGCAGTTCTTC. The variable domain in full, with the rest retrieved from reference TRBV7-9 and TRBJ2-1, is DTGVSQNPRHKITKRGQNVTFRCDPISEHNRLYWYRQTLGQGPEFLTYFQNEAQLEKSRLLSDRFSAERPKGSFSTLEIQRTEQGDSAMYLCASSSTRQGFNEQFFGPGTRLTVL.

This clone has a handful of counts. This sample includes further DNA sequences coding for the same CDR3. The gene calls are TRBV6-5 and TRBJ1-6, with TRBD1 as a possible D gene (6 bases). This CDR3 contains 13 residues. Trimming took 11 bases from V and 10 from J, leaving 18 bases between them. CDR1 is MNHEY and CDR2 is SVGAGI in the germline V gene. Here the CDR3 reads CAVYRALGSPLHF. The CDR3 DNA follows: TGTGCCGTATACAGGGCATTGGGGTCACCCCTCCACTTT.

The chain uses TRBV27 and TRBJ2-7; 7 nucleotides agree with TRBD1. The CDR3 has 14 residues. V shed 5 bases, J shed 0 bases, and the junction held 4 bases outside the gene matches. Per the germline V gene, CDR1 is MNHEY and CDR2 is SMNVEV (reference sequence). CDR3 region: CASSGSGGSYEQYF. The CDR3 DNA reads as TGTGCCAGCAGTGGGTCAGGGGGCTCCTACGAGCAGTACTTC.

This clone came up once. The chain is built from TRBV6-6 and TRBJ1-5; D ambiguous. V dropped 0 bases and J dropped 5 bases, with 5 bases sitting between them. This CDR3 has 13 amino acids. Germline CDR1 reads MNHNY; CDR2 reads SVGAGI (reference sequence). CDR3 loop: CASSYSRDQPQHF. The CDR3 coding sequence is TGTGCCAGCAGTTACTCGAGAGATCAGCCCCAGCATTTT.

The chain combines TRBV7-9 with TRBJ2-7, with a weak D call TRBD1 (6 bases). There are 12 residues in the CDR3. In germline, CDR1 is SEHNR, CDR2 FQNEAQ (reference sequence). The V gene lost 11 bases and the J gene lost 2 bases, with 13 bases spanning the gap. Here the CDR3 reads CALQDRAYEQYF. CDR3 sequence (DNA): TGTGCCTTGCAGGACAGAGCCTACGAGCAGTACTTC.

This CDR3 reads CASSTTTGLIRNTEAFF. The CDR3 DNA is TGTGCCAGCAGCACGACCACAGGGTTGATCCGGAACACTGAAGCTTTCTTT. This chain uses TRBV13 with TRBJ1-1, with D tentatively TRBD1 (6 bases). From germline, CDR1 is PRHDT and CDR2 FYEKMQ (reference sequence). The CDR3 contains 17 residues. Trimming stripped 5 bases from V and 1 base from J, with 20 bases between.

CDR3 in amino acids: CAISYRGDTEAFF. The CDR3, as DNA: TGTGCCATCAGCTACAGGGGAGACACTGAAGCTTTCTTT. The V call is TRBV10-3, the J call TRBJ1-1, with 7 bases lining up with TRBD1. The CDR3 covers 13 residues. J gave up 3 bases and V 6 bases, and 4 bases lay outside the gene matches. CDR1 and CDR2 (germline): ENHRY, SYGVKD.

V is TRBV19 and J is TRBJ1-5, with D possibly matching TRBD1 (6 bases). Germline CDR1 and CDR2: LNHDA and SQIVND (reference sequence). This CDR3 comprises 15 residues. With 6 bases removed from V and 1 base from J, the gap between germline ends came to 13 bases. CDR3 loop: CASSKLDRSNQPQHF. The DNA of the CDR3 is TGTGCCAGTAGCAAACTAGACAGGAGCAATCAGCCCCAGCATTTT.

Comment on this clone: The sample holds other DNA sequences that translate to the same CDR3. V is TRBV5-1 and J is TRBJ2-2; unclear D gene. Trimming took off 0 bases at V and 4 bases at J, with 13 bases between the two ends. CDR3 size: 16 residues. CDR1 is SGHRS, CDR2 YFSETQ, per germline. CDR3 region: CASSLELISGTGELFF. The CDR3 coding sequence is TGCGCCAGCAGCTTGGAGTTGATCTCGGGCACCGGGGAGCTGTTTTTT.

This clone turned up a few times. The J gene is TRBJ2-5, the V gene TRBV6-4, with D unclear. Trimming shortened V by 3 bases and J by 5 bases, and 10 bases separated the two germline ends. This CDR3 has 13 residues. CDR1 is MRHNA and CDR2 is SNTAGT in the germline V gene. The CDR3 protein is CASSEREEETQYF. CDR3 nucleotide sequence: TGTGCCAGCAGTGAAAGAGAGGAGGAGACCCAGTACTTC.

The genes are TRBV18 and TRBJ2-3; 9 bases agree with TRBD2. This CDR3 has 16 residues. Trimming removed 0 bases from V and 1 base from J; junction bases left unmatched: 2. Germline V gene sequence: CDR1 KGHSH, CDR2 LQKENI. The CDR3 here is CASSPPASGGTDTQYF. In DNA form, the CDR3 reads TGTGCCAGCTCACCACCTGCTAGCGGGGGCACAGATACGCAGTATTTT.

The gene calls are TRBV6-4 and TRBJ1-1; 7 bases agree with TRBD1. The junction had 9 bases not matched to a gene; V was cut back by 6 bases and J by 5 bases. There are 14 residues in the CDR3. Looked up from germline, CDR1 is MRHNA and CDR2 is SNTAGT. CDR3 residues: CASSLRGQGTEAFF. CDR3 nucleotide sequence: TGTGCCAGCAGCCTTAGGGGGCAGGGGACTGAAGCTTTCTTT.

The gene calls are TRBV29-1 and TRBJ2-3; 10 positions match TRBD1. CDR3 length: 13 amino acids. Germline V gene lookup returns CDR1 SQVTM and CDR2 ANQGSEA. The J segment lost 6 bases and the V segment lost 5 bases, leaving 5 bases of the junction unmatched. As DNA, the CDR3 is TGCAGCGTTAGACAGGGGGCTGGGGATACGCAGTATTTT. Its translation is CSVRQGAGDTQYF.

The chain employs TRBV25-1 and TRBJ1-4; 11 nucleotides line up with TRBD1. The CDR3 has 15 residues. CDR1 MGHDK and CDR2 SYGVNS come from the germline V gene. The V gene end was trimmed by 5 bases and the J gene end by 8 bases; junction bases not matched to a gene: 7. In nucleotides, the CDR3 is TGTGCCAGCAGTCCCGGGACAGGGGGGATCGAAAAACTGTTTTTT. It translates to CASSPGTGGIEKLFF.

This clone was observed a few times. This chain joins TRBV29-1 and TRBJ1-1; D is unresolved. V lost 4 bases and J lost 5, with 11 bases in between. Per germline, CDR1 SQVTM and CDR2 ANQGSEA. The CDR3 extends over 12 amino acids. The CDR3 DNA is TGCAGCGTTGCCCCCTCGAGGACTGAAGCTTTCTTT. This gives the protein CSVAPSRTEAFF.

This rearrangement joins TRBV6-6 to TRBJ1-2; TRBD1 matches at 8 bases. Germline trimming cut 6 bases from V and 5 bases from J; bases unmatched to any gene: 14. Germline V gene sequence: CDR1 MNHNY, CDR2 SVGAGI (reference sequence). The CDR3 covers 16 residues. The CDR3, as DNA: TGTGCCAGCAGCCGGGACAGGTTTTTTCTCCTTTATGGCTACACCTTC. Protein: CASSRDRFFLLYGYTF.

CDR3 in amino acids: CASSLVARGAGEQYF. CDR3 nucleotides: TGTGCCAGCAGCTTAGTTGCGCGGGGGGCGGGGGAGCAGTACTTC. The chain couples TRBV7-6 to TRBJ2-7; 8 nucleotides agree with TRBD2. The CDR3 is 15 amino acids. The germline gives CDR1 SGHVS, CDR2 FNYEAQ. V gave up 1 base and J gave up 7 bases; unmatched junction bases: 9. Complete variable domain (other parts from reference TRBV7-6 and TRBJ2-7): GAGVSQSPRYKVTKRGQDVALRCDPISGHVSLYWYRQALGQGPEFLTYFNYEAQQDKSGLPNDRFSAERPEGSISTLTIQRTEQRDSAMYRCASSLVARGAGEQYFGPGTRLTVT.

This chain uses TRBV5-6 with TRBJ1-5; no firm D call. CDR1 is SGHDT, CDR2 YYEEEE, per germline. Trimming pared 0 bases from V and 6 bases from J, leaving 10 bases between. This CDR3 has 14 residues. The CDR3 is CASSLGGFGQPQHF. For the CDR3, the DNA is TGTGCCAGCAGCTTGGGCGGGTTCGGTCAGCCCCAGCATTTT.

V and J are TRBV27 and TRBJ2-7, with a tentative D call TRBD2 (5 bases). V lost 5 bases and J lost 7, with 21 bases in between. Germline CDR1 reads MNHEY; CDR2 reads SMNVEV (reference sequence). There are 15 residues in the CDR3. CDR3 sequence (DNA): TGTGCCAGCAGTCCGAACCTAGGACCAACTAGGGAGCAGTACTTC. The encoded protein is CASSPNLGPTREQYF.